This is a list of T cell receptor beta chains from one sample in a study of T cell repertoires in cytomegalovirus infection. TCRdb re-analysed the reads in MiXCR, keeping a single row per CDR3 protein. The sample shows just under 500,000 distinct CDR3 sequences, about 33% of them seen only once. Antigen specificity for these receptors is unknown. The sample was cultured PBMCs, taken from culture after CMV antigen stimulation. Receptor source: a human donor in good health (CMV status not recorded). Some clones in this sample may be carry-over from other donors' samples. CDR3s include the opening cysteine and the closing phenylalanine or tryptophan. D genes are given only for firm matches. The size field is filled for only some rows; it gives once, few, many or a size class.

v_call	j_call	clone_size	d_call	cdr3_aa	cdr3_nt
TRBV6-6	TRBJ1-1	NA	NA	CASSGGGSNTEAFF	TGTGCCAGCTCGGGGGGGGGATCGAACACTGAAGCTTTCTTT
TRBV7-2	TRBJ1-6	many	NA	CASSPPGRFSGSRPRFLSPLHF	TGTGCCAGCAGCCCACCGGGCCGTTTTTCAGGGAGCAGGCCTCGTTTTCTTTCACCCCTCCACTTT
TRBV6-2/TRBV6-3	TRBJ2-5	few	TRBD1	CASSPRDRGSPVAGGRQETQYF	TGTGCCAGCAGTCCCCGGGACAGGGGTTCCCCGGTGGCGGGAGGCCGACAAGAGACCCAGTACTTC
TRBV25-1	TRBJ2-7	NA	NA	CASSALATREQYF	TGTGCCAGCAGTGCCCTAGCGACTCGCGAGCAGTACTTC
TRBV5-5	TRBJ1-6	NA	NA	CASSVRDLAISPLHF	TGTGCCAGCAGCGTCCGGGACCTGGCAATTTCACCCCTCCACTTT
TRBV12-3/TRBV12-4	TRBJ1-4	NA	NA	CASSSLDEKLFF	TGTGCCAGCAGTTCGTTAGACGAAAAACTGTTTTTT
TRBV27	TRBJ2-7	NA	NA	CASSLMGDEQYF	TGTGCCAGCAGTTTAATGGGGGACGAGCAGTACTTC
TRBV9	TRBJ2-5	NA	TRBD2	CASSSGPSGKETQYF	TGTGCCAGCAGCTCTGGACCTAGCGGTAAAGAGACCCAGTACTTC
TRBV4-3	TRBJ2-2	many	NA	CASSQYRDGELFF	TGCGCCAGCAGCCAATACAGGGATGGGGAGCTGTTTTTT
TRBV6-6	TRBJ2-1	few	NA	CASSGGRHNEQFF	TGTGCCAGCAGTGGGGGACGGCACAATGAGCAGTTCTTC
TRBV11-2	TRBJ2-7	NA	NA	CASSFGVLEQYF	TGTGCCAGCAGCTTCGGAGTCCTCGAGCAGTACTTC
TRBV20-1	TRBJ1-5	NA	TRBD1	CSATDRESQPQHF	TGCAGTGCAACGGACAGGGAGAGTCAGCCCCAGCATTTT
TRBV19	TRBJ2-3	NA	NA	CASAGSASLADTQYF	TGTGCCAGTGCAGGGTCGGCTAGCCTCGCAGATACGCAGTATTTT
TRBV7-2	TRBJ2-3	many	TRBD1	CASSSRQGSDTQYF	TGTGCCAGCAGCTCAAGACAGGGGTCAGATACGCAGTATTTT
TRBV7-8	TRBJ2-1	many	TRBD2	CASSSQRERDEQFF	TGTGCCAGCAGCTCGCAGCGGGAGCGGGATGAGCAGTTCTTC
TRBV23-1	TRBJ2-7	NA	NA	CASSPPAGQSYEQYF	TGCGCCAGCAGCCCACCAGCAGGGCAGAGTTACGAGCAGTACTTC
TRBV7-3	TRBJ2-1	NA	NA	CASSSPVAEGDEQFF	TGTGCCAGCAGCTCCCCTGTAGCGGAGGGGGATGAGCAGTTCTTC
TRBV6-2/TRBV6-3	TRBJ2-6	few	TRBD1	CASSSGQGASGANVLTF	TGTGCCAGCAGTTCCGGACAGGGGGCGTCTGGGGCCAACGTCCTGACTTTC
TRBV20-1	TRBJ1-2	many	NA	CSATPGGRGYTF	TGCAGTGCTACTCCGGGGGGACGGGGCTACACCTTC
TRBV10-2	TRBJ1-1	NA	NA	CASSVPANTEAFF	TGCGCCAGCAGTGTCCCCGCGAACACTGAAGCTTTCTTT
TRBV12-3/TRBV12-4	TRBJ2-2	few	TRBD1	CASSFQQGTGELFF	TGTGCCAGCAGTTTCCAACAGGGGACCGGGGAGCTGTTTTTT
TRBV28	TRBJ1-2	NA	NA	CASSLTLLYGYTF	TGTGCCAGCAGTCTCACACTACTTTATGGCTACACCTTC
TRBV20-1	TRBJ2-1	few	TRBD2	CSARAASGGYNEQFF	TGCAGTGCTAGAGCGGCAAGCGGGGGCTACAATGAGCAGTTCTTC
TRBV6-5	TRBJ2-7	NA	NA	CASSYSVSSYEQYF	TGTGCCAGCAGTTACTCGGTTAGCTCCTACGAGCAGTACTTC
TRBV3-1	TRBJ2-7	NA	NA	CASSQDGGETYEQYF	TGTGCCAGCAGCCAAGATGGCGGTGAAACCTACGAGCAGTACTTC
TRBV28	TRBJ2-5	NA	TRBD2	CASSPGIAGNQETQYF	TGTGCCAGCAGTCCAGGGATAGCGGGGAACCAAGAGACCCAGTACTTC
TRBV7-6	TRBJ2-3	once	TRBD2	CASSPGGAARGTDTQYF	TGTGCCAGCAGCCCGGGGGGAGCGGCAAGGGGCACAGATACGCAGTATTTT
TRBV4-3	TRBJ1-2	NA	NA	CASSQDRGEWYGYTF	TGCGCCAGCAGCCAAGACAGGGGCGAATGGTACGGCTACACCTTC
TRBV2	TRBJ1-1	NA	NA	CASRKTAAMNTEAFF	TGTGCCAGCAGAAAGACAGCGGCCATGAACACTGAAGCTTTCTTT
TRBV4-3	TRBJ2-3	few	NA	CASSQVGGTDTQYF	TGCGCCAGCAGCCAAGTTGGGGGCACAGATACGCAGTATTTT
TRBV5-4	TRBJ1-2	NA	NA	CASSLDGSYYGYTF	TGTGCCAGCAGCTTGGATGGCAGCTACTATGGCTACACCTTC